These 9 T cell receptor beta chains were sequenced from one sample in a study of CD8 T cells in ankylosing spondylitis. Findings and limits, study-wide: Seemingly distinctive of ankylosing spondylitis blood was a TCR beta motif formed by eight highly homologous variants.

MiXCR was run by TCRdb on the 5' RACE reads, yielding one entry per CDR3 protein. The sample has hundreds of thousands of distinct CDR3 sequences, roughly 12% seen once; the top ten hold 0.51%. Their antigens remain unidentified. Sequenced material: blood, either unsorted or a sorted T cell fraction (not recorded which). These receptors all stem from a male donor with ankylosing spondylitis.

The chain is built from TRBV12-3 or TRBV12-4 and TRBJ1-2; D uncertain. The CDR3 covers 14 residues. Trimming shortened V by 2 bases and J by 4 bases, and 11 bases separated the two germline ends. CDR3 protein: CASSLQGYIYGYTF. As DNA, the CDR3 is TGTGCCAGCAGTTTACAAGGGTACATCTATGGCTACACCTTC.

This clonotype was seen a few times. This sequence joins TRBV12-5 and TRBJ2-3; D may be TRBD1 (5 bases). Germline CDR1 LGHNT, CDR2 FRNRAP. V gave up 7 bases and J gave up 4 bases, with 9 bases separating them. The CDR3 is made up of 12 amino acids. The CDR3 loop reads CASASGSDTQYF. Here the CDR3 DNA reads TGTGCTAGTGCCTCAGGGTCAGATACGCAGTATTTT.

This clonotype was observed a few times. The chain is built from TRBV7-9 and TRBJ2-2; TRBD2 might be the D (5 bases). Germline values: CDR1 SEHNR, CDR2 FQNEAQ (reference sequence). The CDR3 is 14 residues long. Trimming took off 7 bases at V and 6 bases at J, with 15 bases between the two ends. This CDR3 reads CASTTSERPGELFF. The CDR3 DNA is TGTGCCAGCACAACCTCGGAGCGGCCCGGGGAGCTGTTTTTT.

This clonotype has at least ten counts. The chain is built from TRBV20-1 and TRBJ1-1; tentatively, D is TRBD1 (5 bases). V lost 1 base and J lost 3, with 12 bases in between. This CDR3 contains 14 residues. Germline lookup yields CDR1 DFQATT and CDR2 SNEGSKA (reference sequence). The CDR3 here is CSARGGGADTEAFF. CDR3 nucleotides: TGCAGTGCTAGAGGAGGAGGGGCGGACACTGAAGCTTTCTTT.

This clonotype was picked up many times. J is TRBJ1-4 and V is TRBV12-3 or TRBV12-4, with D possibly matching TRBD1 (5 bases). The CDR3 covers 15 residues. Between the trimmed V and J ends, which lost 5 bases and 8 bases, there was a span of 18 bases. The CDR3 loop reads CASSPATGREEKLFF. CDR3 in DNA: TGTGCCAGCAGTCCGGCAACGGGACGGGAGGAAAAACTGTTTTTT.

V and J are TRBV9 and TRBJ2-3; 9 bases agree with TRBD1. After removal of 4 bases from V and 5 bases from J, the junction contained 8 bases not matched to a gene. Germline CDR1 SGDLS, CDR2 YYNGEE. The CDR3 is 15 residues long. The CDR3 loop is CASSFRQGVEDTQYF. The CDR3 DNA is TGTGCCAGCAGCTTCCGACAGGGGGTTGAAGATACGCAGTATTTT. Full variable domain (remainder filled in from reference TRBV9 and TRBJ2-3): DSGVTQTPKHLITATGQRVTLRCSPRSGDLSVYWYQQSLDQGLQFLIQYYNGEERAKGNILERFSAQQFPDLHSELNLSSLELGDSALYFCASSFRQGVEDTQYFGPGTRLTVL.

This clonotype was recorded at least ten times. The V gene is TRBV5-1, the J gene TRBJ2-3, with 8 bases aligning to TRBD1. Germline V lookup: CDR1 SGHRS, CDR2 YFSETQ. V dropped 5 bases and J dropped 1; count of bases not matched to a gene: 6. There are 15 residues in the CDR3. CDR3: CASRRQGMGTDTQYF. CDR3 DNA: TGCGCCAGCAGGAGACAGGGGATGGGCACAGATACGCAGTATTTT.

This clonotype was seen only a few times. The chain links TRBV20-1 to TRBJ1-5; D call uncertain. The CDR3 is made up of 16 amino acids. V lost 0 bases, J lost 4 bases, and 16 bases lay in between. CDR1 is DFQATT, CDR2 SNEGSKA, per germline (reference sequence). In nucleotides, the CDR3 is TGCAGTGCTAGAGATCCTGACACCGGGGAGAATCAGCCCCAGCATTTT. This sequence encodes CSARDPDTGENQPQHF.

This clonotype was seen many times. The genes are TRBV20-1 and TRBJ2-3; 9 positions agree with TRBD2. The length of the CDR3 is 16 residues. V trimming: 3 bases; J trimming: 3 bases; junction bases outside the gene matches: 10. Germline lookup yields CDR1 DFQATT and CDR2 SNEGSKA (reference sequence). The CDR3 reads CSASGLAGRGTDTQYF. Here the CDR3 DNA reads TGCAGTGCTAGTGGGCTAGCGGGAAGAGGAACAGATACGCAGTATTTT.